This T cell receptor beta chain was recorded in a study of blood T cell repertoires in COVID-19. Sequencing was performed with immunoSEQ multiplex PCR; in TCRdb, only in-frame clones are kept and a portion is missing. The data hold 70,000 to 90,000 clones, with approximately 84% observed a single time. This clone has a handful of counts. Sequences were obtained from peripheral blood. This receptor was taken from a human donor in a cohort sampled during active COVID-19.

The DNA of the CDR3 is TGTGCCAGTAGTCGAGACTGGTACGAGCAGTACTTC. This gives the protein CASSRDWYEQYF. This chain joins TRBV19 and TRBJ2-7; no reliable D call. This CDR3 is built from 12 residues. V was trimmed by 5 bases and J by 4 bases, leaving 9 bases between them. Germline V gene sequence: CDR1 LNHDA, CDR2 SQIVND (reference sequence).